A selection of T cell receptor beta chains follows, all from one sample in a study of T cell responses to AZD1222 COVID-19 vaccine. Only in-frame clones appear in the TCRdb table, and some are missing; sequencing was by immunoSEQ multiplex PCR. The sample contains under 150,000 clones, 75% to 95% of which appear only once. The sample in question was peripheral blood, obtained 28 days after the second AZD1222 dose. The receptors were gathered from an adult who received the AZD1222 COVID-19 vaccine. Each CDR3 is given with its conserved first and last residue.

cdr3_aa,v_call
CASSQVGNEQFF,TRBV3-1/TRBV3-2
CASSLVQGSNYGYTF,TRBV5-1
CASRGVGAGNQPQHF,TRBV28
CASSELGGPEAFF,TRBV6-1
CASSKRPDSTDTQYF,TRBV7-2
CASSTGVTQYF,TRBV27
CASSSQVNTEAFF,TRBV11-2
CASSQGQGLNYGYTF,TRBV4-1
CASSVFSGSYNEQFF,TRBV25-1
CASSYPGYGYTF,TRBV7-2
CASSPRQNNEQFF,TRBV18
CASRTGYGQPQHF,TRBV27
CASSQDIGQGKYNEQFF,TRBV4-1
CASSLAGYSGANVLTF,TRBV7-9
CASSLEATSDGELFF,TRBV7-9
CASSVGPDGLAPYNEQFF,TRBV9
CASSGGVPLSGANVLTF,TRBV2
CASSSPRGSTVNSPLHF,TRBV7-9
CASSMGQKNQPQHF,TRBV19
CASSDSSIRGWDTEAFF,TRBV6-4
CASSYDLLSSYEQYF,TRBV6-5
CSVSMSRGHHATEAFF,TRBV29-1
CASSPQASGNYNEQFF,TRBV3-1/TRBV3-2
CASSVTGSTEAFF,TRBV9
CASRGGGNSPLHF,TRBV11-3
CSAAQPNEQFF,TRBV20-1
CASSLDGMNTEAFF,TRBV7-9
CAWSQDRADQPQHF,TRBV30
CASSPTDGVNYGYTF,TRBV18
CASSPGGDTQYF,TRBV7-2
CASSQAITGTQYF,TRBV4-1
CASRGGYYQPQHF,TRBV27
CASSLPSGGETQYF,TRBV7-9
CASSQDWGRLYGYTF,TRBV14
CASSVPPGTGNTEAFF,TRBV6-2/TRBV6-3
CASSFSPGVEQYF,TRBV2
CASSQEWSLSGELFF,TRBV4-1
CASSLVDRLNYGYTF,TRBV7-8
CASSYERSYNEQFF,TRBV6-5
CASSRNQPQHF,TRBV2
CASSPGLAGAFSYNEQFF,TRBV13
CASSVTGGPLEKLFF,TRBV9
CASSAKQGPRGQPQHF,TRBV7-8
CASSISGGPTGELFF,TRBV5-4